This entry lists 32 T cell receptor beta chains sequenced from one sample in a study of Graves' ophthalmopathy and Graves' hyperthyroidism. CDR3 regions of TCR beta were amplified from RNA transcripts. First-round RT-PCR employed HTBI primers, with a second-round multiplex PCR after it. In TCRdb, the multiplex PCR reads were re-called with MiXCR into one record per CDR3 protein. The sample lists some 370,000 distinct CDR3 sequences, about 15% occurring once. Sample: peripheral blood. Receptor source: an adult woman with stable Graves' hyperthyroidism.

This clonotype is a singleton in its sample. The junction does not match germline at one end; this may be a read error. The chain joins TRBV9 to TRBJ2-7; no reliable D call. This CDR3 is 14 amino acids long. The V gene's germline CDR1 is SGDLS and CDR2 YYNGEE. CDR3 amino acids: CASSGPIGPNDQYF. DNA of the CDR3: TGTGCCAGCAGCGGCCCTATCGGGCCAAACGATCAGTACTTC.

This clonotype was observed many times. The chain uses TRBV27 and TRBJ2-7; 8 bases agree with TRBD2. J was trimmed by 4 bases and V by 6 bases; bases with no gene match: 5. Germline assignment: CDR1 MNHEY and CDR2 SMNVEV (reference sequence). This CDR3 contains 13 residues. CDR3 residues: CASSIGTSYEQYF. The DNA of the CDR3 is TGTGCCAGCAGCATCGGGACTAGTTACGAGCAGTACTTC.

This clonotype was counted many times. The chain uses TRBV27 and TRBJ2-4; 9 nucleotides align to TRBD1. The germline V gene has CDR1 MNHEY and CDR2 SMNVEV (reference sequence). Trimming at V came to 5 bases and at J to 0 bases, leaving 11 bases not matched to a gene. This CDR3 comprises 18 residues. The CDR3 reads CASSRDRESGVAKNIQYF. DNA of the CDR3: TGTGCCAGCAGTCGGGACAGGGAGTCGGGGGTAGCCAAAAACATTCAGTACTTC.

Ten or more counts support this clonotype. V usage is TRBV20-1 and J usage is TRBJ1-2, with D possibly being TRBD1 (6 bases). The CDR3 is 15 amino acids. In germline, CDR1 is DFQATT, CDR2 SNEGSKA (reference sequence). Trimming removed 0 bases at V and 3 bases at J, with 14 bases between. The CDR3 region has the DNA TGCAGTGCTAGAGATGGGGCAGGGGAGTACTATGGCTACACCTTC. It yields the protein CSARDGAGEYYGYTF.

At least ten counts were recorded for this clonotype. This chain uses TRBV30 with TRBJ1-1, with D possibly matching TRBD1 (5 bases). V was shortened by 2 bases and J by 0 bases, with 10 bases between the two germline ends. CDR3 length equals 14 residues. CDR1 is GTSNPN, CDR2 SVGIG, per germline (reference sequence). CDR3 nucleotide sequence: TGTGCCTGGAGTATGGGACCGCTGAACACTGAAGCTTTCTTT. Protein sequence: CAWSMGPLNTEAFF.

At least ten counts were recorded for this clonotype. This sequence joins TRBV28 and TRBJ1-1; D ambiguous. The CDR3 is 11 amino acids. The V and J ends lost 1 base and 6 bases respectively, with 3 bases between them. Germline V gene data show CDR1 as MDHEN and CDR2 as SYDVKM. CDR3 DNA sequence: TGTGCCAGCAGTTTATCAGCTGAAGCTTTCTTT. Amino acid sequence: CASSLSAEAFF.

Many counts were recorded for this clonotype. The chain uses TRBV7-2 and TRBJ1-1; tentatively, D is TRBD1 (6 bases). The germline V and J ends were trimmed by 1 base and 4 bases, with 13 bases remaining between them. The CDR3 has 15 amino acids. Germline values: CDR1 SGHTA, CDR2 FQGNSA. The chain's CDR3 is CASSLVGGGLTEAFF. The CDR3 coding sequence is TGTGCCAGCAGCTTAGTAGGAGGGGGACTCACTGAAGCTTTCTTT.

This clonotype was recorded many times. The J gene is TRBJ1-1, the V gene TRBV2; TRBD1 is a possible D gene (5 bases). V lost 7 bases, J lost 1 base, and 10 bases lay in between. The CDR3 has 13 amino acids. The V gene's germline CDR1 is SNHLY and CDR2 FYNNEI. CDR3 bases: TGTGCCAGCAAGGGGTCAGGGAACACTGAAGCTTTCTTT. Translating it yields CASKGSGNTEAFF.

Ten or more counts support this clonotype. The V gene is TRBV27, the J gene TRBJ2-5; D unresolved. Germline lookup yields CDR1 MNHEY and CDR2 SMNVEV (reference sequence). The CDR3 spans 15 residues. The germline V and J ends were trimmed by 3 bases and 2 bases, with 13 bases remaining between them. The CDR3 nucleotides are TGTGCCAGCAGTTTCACACCTAACCAACAAGAGACCCAGTACTTC. As protein: CASSFTPNQQETQYF.

The V gene is TRBV2, the J gene TRBJ2-7, with D perhaps matching TRBD1 (7 bases). Trimming pared 6 bases from V and 6 bases from J, leaving 12 bases between. The CDR3 totals 12 residues. CDR1 and CDR2 from the germline V gene are SNHLY and FYNNEI. In DNA form, the CDR3 reads TGTGCCAGCAGGGCCCAGGGGGGCGAGCAGTACTTC. Its translation: CASRAQGGEQYF.

As for this clonotype: Possible read error: a much larger clone is one base away. The gene calls are TRBV24-1 and TRBJ2-5; 8 bases map to TRBD2. CDR1 and CDR2 (germline): KGHDR, SFDVKD. This CDR3 spans 14 amino acids. The CDR3, as DNA: TGTGCCGCCAGTGACTCACTAGCGGCGGAGACCCAGTACTTC. The encoded protein is CAASDSLAAETQYF.

This clonotype was seen only a few times. The chain is built from TRBV9 and TRBJ2-2; TRBD2 aligns across 13 bases. The CDR3 has 20 residues. With V trimmed by 3 bases and J by 0 bases, 11 bases remained unmatched. Germline V gives CDR1 SGDLS, CDR2 YYNGEE. The CDR3 sequence: CASSDLQTSGRPPNTGELFF. CDR3 in DNA: TGTGCCAGCAGCGATTTACAGACTAGCGGGAGGCCCCCGAACACCGGGGAGCTGTTTTTT.

This chain links TRBV27 with TRBJ1-2, with 8 bases matching TRBD1. This CDR3 comprises 14 residues. Germline V gene sequence: CDR1 MNHEY, CDR2 SMNVEV (reference sequence). V gave up 6 bases and J gave up 9 bases; unmatched junction bases: 12. CDR3 amino acids: CASRRSGQGDSYTF. DNA for the CDR3: TGTGCCAGCAGACGATCCGGACAGGGTGATAGCTACACCTTC.

This clonotype was detected many times. The rearrangement links TRBV4-3 to TRBJ2-2; a weak D match, TRBD2 (5 bases). The CDR3 is made up of 16 amino acids. CDR1 is LGHNA and CDR2 is YSLEER in the germline V gene. V was cut by 0 bases and J by 6 bases, with 14 bases left in between. CDR3 bases: TGCGCCAGCAGCCAAGACGGGGTCTTTAGGCCCGGGGAGCTGTTTTTT. It specifies CASSQDGVFRPGELFF.

The table lists this clonotype with many counts. The DNA for the CDR3 is TGTGCCAGCAAGACAGGCAGGAATCAGCCCCAGCATTTT. Translating gives CASKTGRNQPQHF. V and J are TRBV12-3 or TRBV12-4 and TRBJ1-5; maybe TRBD1 (6 bases). The CDR3 has 13 residues. V shed 7 bases and J shed 4 bases, with 11 bases lying between them.

V gene TRBV4-3 combines with J gene TRBJ1-5; perhaps TRBD1 as D (5 bases). CDR1 and CDR2 (germline): LGHNA, YSLEER. The CDR3 covers 14 residues. Trimming took 0 bases from V and 6 from J, leaving 9 bases between them. CDR3 sequence: CASSQDRARQPQHF. Here the CDR3 DNA reads TGCGCCAGCAGCCAAGACAGGGCTCGTCAGCCCCAGCATTTT.

This clonotype has a count of ten or more. The chain employs TRBV6-5 and TRBJ1-1; D may be TRBD1 (5 bases). CDR1 is MNHEY, CDR2 SVGAGI, per germline. The germline V and J ends were trimmed by 0 bases and 0 bases, with 8 bases remaining between them. The CDR3 extends over 15 amino acids. CDR3 sequence reads: CASSYSLGVNTEAFF. For the CDR3, the DNA is TGTGCCAGCAGTTACTCTCTGGGGGTGAACACTGAAGCTTTCTTT.

This clonotype came up many times. The chain recombines TRBV12-3 or TRBV12-4 with TRBJ2-7, with D perhaps matching TRBD2 (6 bases). The CDR3 loop spans 13 amino acids. V was clipped by 6 bases and J by 8 bases, with 17 bases between them. This chain's CDR3 is CASSPGTPHKQYF. In DNA form, the CDR3 reads TGTGCCAGCAGCCCGGGGACTCCTCATAAGCAGTACTTC.

V is TRBV27 and J is TRBJ2-7; D not certain. Trimming took 3 bases from V and 1 from J, leaving 10 bases between them. CDR1 is MNHEY and CDR2 is SMNVEV in the germline V gene (reference sequence). CDR3 length: 14 amino acids. The CDR3 loop is CASSFQLNSYEQYF. The CDR3, as DNA: TGTGCCAGCAGTTTCCAGCTTAATTCCTACGAGCAGTACTTC.

This clonotype was seen only a few times. The chain has TRBV5-1 and TRBJ2-7, with D possibly called TRBD1 or TRBD2 (5 bases each). Germline V lookup: CDR1 SGHRS, CDR2 YFSETQ. V lost 1 base to trimming and J lost 0 bases, with 11 bases between them. This CDR3 has 15 residues. The CDR3 region has the DNA TGCGCCAGCAGCTTGATTGAGGGGAGCTCCTACGAGCAGTACTTC. It codes for CASSLIEGSSYEQYF.

This clonotype was seen only a few times. This chain uses TRBV18 with TRBJ1-5; TRBD1 might be the D (6 bases). In germline, CDR1 is KGHSH, CDR2 LQKENI. The length of the CDR3 is 20 residues. Trimming left V 1 base short and J 0 bases short, with 22 bases between. The CDR3 loop reads CASSPRSPQGQKYSNQPQHF. Written as DNA, the CDR3 is TGTGCCAGCTCACCACGCTCGCCACAGGGCCAGAAATATAGCAATCAGCCCCAGCATTTT.

The CDR3 is CASSQAGNGANVLTF. CDR3 DNA: TGTGCCAGCAGCCAGGCAGGGAACGGGGCCAACGTCCTGACTTTC. This chain connects TRBV12-3 or TRBV12-4 to TRBJ2-6; perhaps TRBD1 as D (5 bases). V was cut by 6 bases and J by 4 bases, with 13 bases left in between. This CDR3 has 15 amino acids.

This clonotype was seen many times. The J gene is TRBJ2-7, the V gene TRBV11-2, with D perhaps matching TRBD2 (6 bases). Germline V lookup: CDR1 SGHAT, CDR2 FQNNGV. V was trimmed by 1 base and J by 2 bases, leaving 21 bases between them. This CDR3 has 18 residues. CDR3 in DNA: TGTGCCAGCAGCTTAGTATCCACCCAAGGAGGGCTGCCCTACGAGCAGTACTTC. It codes for CASSLVSTQGGLPYEQYF.

This clonotype has at least ten counts. The V gene is TRBV4-1, the J gene TRBJ1-1; D gene uncertain. V lost 4 bases and J lost 5, with 14 bases in between. The CDR3 is 14 amino acids. Germline V lookup: CDR1 MGHRA, CDR2 YSYEKL. DNA of the CDR3: TGCGCCAGCAGCCCTCCCGGGCGGTATACTGAAGCTTTCTTT. This translates into CASSPPGRYTEAFF.

The rearrangement uses TRBV6-5 and TRBJ1-1; no definite D call. The V gene's germline CDR1 is MNHEY and CDR2 SVGAGI. The V and J ends lost 0 bases and 3 bases respectively, with 14 bases between them. The length of the CDR3 is 16 residues. Here the CDR3 DNA reads TGTGCCAGCAGTTACTCCCAGATTGGGTACGACACTGAAGCTTTCTTT. The encoded protein is CASSYSQIGYDTEAFF.

This clonotype occurred many times. One base away lies a much larger clone, so this may be a sequencing read error. The chain joins TRBV7-2 to TRBJ2-5; 7 nucleotides agree with TRBD1. The length of the CDR3 is 14 residues. Germline V gene data show CDR1 as SGHTA and CDR2 as FQGNSA. The CDR3 DNA sequence: TGTGCCGGCAGCGTCAGGGGGATAAGTGAGACCCAGTACTTC. Amino acid sequence: CAGSVRGISETQYF. The variable domain in full, completed from reference TRBV7-2 and TRBJ2-5, reads GAGVSQSPSNKVTEKGKDVELRCDPISGHTALYWYRQSLGQGLEFLIYFQGNSAPDKSGLPSDRFSAERTGGSVSTLTIQRTQQEDSAVYLCAGSVRGISETQYFGPGTRLLVL.

This clonotype was recorded many times. The CDR3, as DNA: TGTGCCAGCAGGGGCGGGAGTCGCACAGATACGCAGTATTTT. It specifies CASRGGSRTDTQYF. The chain has TRBV28 and TRBJ2-3; 7 bases are a match to TRBD2. Germline-derived CDR1 and CDR2 are MDHEN and SYDVKM. Unmatched junction bases numbered 4, after V lost 6 bases and J lost 1 base. The CDR3 has 14 amino acids.

This clonotype was seen a few times. The rearrangement uses TRBV12-3 or TRBV12-4 and TRBJ1-1; 9 bases agree with TRBD1. V gave up 6 bases and J gave up 0 bases; unmatched junction bases: 8. The CDR3 runs to 16 residues. CDR3 residues: CASRTGTGNMNTEAFF. DNA for the CDR3: TGTGCCAGCAGAACCGGGACAGGGAACATGAACACTGAAGCTTTCTTT.

This clonotype was counted at least ten times. CDR3 DNA sequence: TGTGCCAGCGCTGGGGCGGATCAGCCCCAGCATTTT. Translating gives CASAGADQPQHF. The chain recombines TRBV12-3 or TRBV12-4 with TRBJ1-5, with D possibly being TRBD1 (5 bases). Trimming removed 8 bases from V and 5 bases from J, with 10 bases in between. The CDR3 has 12 residues.

Of note for this clonotype: This may be a read error, as it is one base from a much larger clone. The chain joins TRBV29-1 to TRBJ2-7; D gene unclear. This CDR3 has 13 amino acids. V lost 3 bases and J lost 2, with 11 bases in between. Germline lookup yields CDR1 SQVTM and CDR2 ANQGSEA. The DNA of the CDR3 is TGCAGCGTTGAGGTCGAGACCCCCTACGAGCAGTACTTC. Residues: CSVEVETPYEQYF.

The CDR3 DNA reads TGTGCCAGCAGCCCATTCAAGGCAAGGCTCCACTTT. Its translation is CASSPFKARLHF. The gene calls are TRBV7-2 and TRBJ1-6; the D is unclear. V lost 5 bases, J lost 16 bases, and 15 bases lay in between. The V gene's germline CDR1 is SGHTA and CDR2 FQGNSA. The CDR3 extends over 12 amino acids.

In this sample, this clonotype turned up many times. The chain combines TRBV6-1 with TRBJ1-5; the D is unclear. Germline CDR1 is MNHNS and CDR2 is SASEGT. With 3 bases removed from V and 7 bases from J, the gap between germline ends came to 10 bases. The CDR3 is 13 residues long. The CDR3 is CASSDPPRQPQHF. CDR3 bases: TGTGCCAGCAGTGACCCCCCACGGCAGCCCCAGCATTTT.